The entry below gives a single T cell receptor beta chain sequence along with its context. This clonotype was seen ten or more times. Its target antigen remains unknown. No much larger clonotype is one base removed from it; base qualities were not supplied. The sample's time point, from its label and the paper: newly diagnosed GD, antithyroid drugs for less than 3 months. For both TCR sequencing and RNA sequencing, RNA was extracted from PBMCs in TRIzol. The diagnosis of Graves' disease was made according to American Thyroid Association guidelines. Patients for the study were recruited at an endocrinology department in Xi'an, China. Each patient gave about 8.1 milliliters of peripheral blood, collected in an EDTA anticoagulant tube. Ficoll Paque Plus density gradient separation was used to isolate PBMCs, and no further T cell sorting was done. An Agilent 2100 Bioanalyzer and agarose gel were used to check RNA quality, and a NanoDrop 2000 was used to measure RNA concentration.

The source of the sample is a study of regulatory T cells in long-lasting Graves disease (dated by TCRdb to the early 2020s). About the study as a whole: Patients with newly diagnosed Graves' disease had been on antithyroid drugs for under 3 months. The study was conducted in China and was registered as a clinical trial. A total of around 35 samples were covered by TCR sequencing, comprising about 13 persistent and about 20 newly diagnosed Graves' disease patients. This study used TCR sequencing and RNA sequencing of peripheral blood to compare persistent Graves' disease patients against newly diagnosed Graves' disease patients. Findings and caveats that apply to the study as a whole: TRBV28, TRBJ1-2 and TRBJ2-5 were preferentially used in persistent disease, while TRBV20-1 and TRBJ2-1 were favored in newly diagnosed disease. As a limitation, the authors acknowledged that the small sample size may reduce accuracy. Compared with newly diagnosed patients, persistent Graves' disease patients had lower TCR Shannon entropy and fewer highly expanded clones, which suggests clonal expansion. Sequencing and analysis were limited to the TCR beta chain. Peripheral blood alone was examined, since thyroid tissue, which constituted the primary lesion, could not be accessed. More public clonotypes were shared among persistent patients (under 3,000) than among newly diagnosed patients (966).

The receptor library was made with multiplex PCR. Reads for this sample came from an Illumina HiSeq 4000. TCR beta libraries were built with iRepertoire HTBI primers and Arm-PCR amplification of CDR3 regions. Before sequencing, the PCR products went through gel purification. The authors' analysis ran thus. A total of 62 TRBV and about 13 TRBJ segments were identified across samples and were used for gene usage analysis of CDR3 amino acid clonotypes. Filtered high-quality paired reads were merged into contigs using COPE and FqMerger. BLAST was used to align contigs to IMGT TRBV, TRBD and TRBJ reference genes, and CDR3 was defined according to IMGT. Highly expanded clones were defined as clonotypes with a frequency above 0.1%. Shannon entropy served as the measure of repertoire diversity, while the Gini coefficient captured V-J evenness. Clonotypes shared by more than one individual were considered public. TCRdb's own reprocessing of the public reads used fastp at Q25 and MiXCR and kept productive beta chains. A single entry per CDR3 protein holds the most common genes and DNA from its merged rows. TCRdb, rather than the study authors, made the V and J calls. The sample profile shows under 700,000 distinct CDR3 sequences; 16% of them were found once. The ten most abundant clones make up around 25% of the sample.

CDR1 is given as SGHAT and CDR2 as FQNNGV, both from the germline V gene. The junction carries 12 bases between V and J, which are trimmed by 5 bases and 2 bases respectively. From its cysteine to its phenylalanine, the CDR3 spans 14 amino acids. The only DNA kept is the CDR3, 42 bases in frame from the first base. In addition, the sample was reused for a study of T cells in Graves' hyperthyroidism and ophthalmopathy. According to the second study: A patient counted as having stable Graves' hyperthyroidism if no progression to ophthalmopathy occurred over 18 months of follow-up. Hyperthyroidism patients were newly diagnosed, had a disease duration of under 2 months, and were aged 18 to 65 years. Patients with uncontrolled infections, other autoimmune diseases, pregnancy or lactation were excluded. Diagnoses were established on the basis of clinical symptoms, serum thyroxine and TRAb, thyroid ultrasound, and orbital computed tomography. For the first round of RT-PCR on the TCR CDR3, the HTBI primer set was used together with the Qiagen OneStep RT-PCR kit. Most expanded thyroid clonotypes (frequency above 0.001) were also detected in blood, suggesting blood repertoires may reflect thyroid immune responses. Ophthalmopathy was separated from stable hyperthyroidism by a 13 V-J signature model, with over 85% sensitivity and about 81% specificity obtained in cross-validation and 80%/75% obtained in testing. During validation, the model predicted progression to ophthalmopathy a median of roughly 7.1 months ahead of onset, with more than 60% sensitivity and 72.22% specificity. A discovery cohort of about 96 patients, about 43 with Graves' ophthalmopathy and over 55 with stable Graves' hyperthyroidism, was used to find distinguishing TCR V-J signatures. Whether ophthalmopathy could be predicted prospectively was tested in an independent validation cohort made up of some 20 hyperthyroidism patients plus 17 patients who later progressed to ophthalmopathy. The approximately 100 discovery patients were randomly split 7:3 into training and test sets. In several Graves' hyperthyroidism patients, the study also compared T-cell repertoires from thyroid tissue with T-cell repertoires from blood. After sampling, hyperthyroidism patients received methimazole starting at 30 mg daily, and ophthalmopathy patients received high-dose intravenous methylprednisolone. Libraries were constructed in a second round of multiplex PCR, after which size selection and purification were carried out. Libraries were sequenced paired-end with 100 bp reads on an Illumina HiSeq2000. SOAPnuke was used to process the raw data, throwing out any read that contained adapters or uncalled bases, had a mean Phred below 15, or lacked an exact constant-primer or identifier match. High-quality paired reads were merged using COPE v1.2.5, and each unique nucleotide sequence was defined as a clonotype. Clonotypes were aligned to IMGT TRBV, TRBD and TRBJ reference segments using MiTCR v1.1. The analysis included only V-J combinations with a frequency above 0.0001, which together covered 99% to 99.2% of the repertoires. A TCS score was defined as the ratio between F50 (clonal expansion) and ExV (chaos), using BLOSUM62-based TCRdist between CDR3 peptides within each V-J. Welch's t-statistics and random forest reduced around 520 V-J features to 10 to 15, which were used in a naive Bayes classifier (R e1071). No statistical method was used to set the sample size in advance, and investigators knew the group allocation. The paper reports TCR Vbeta CDR3 sequencing of 140 or so peripheral blood samples: around 45 ophthalmopathy, roughly 80 hyperthyroidism and 17 progressor patients.

The input for sequencing was peripheral blood mononuclear cells (PBMCs), taken at new diagnosis, from a patient treated with antithyroid drugs. This TCR derives from a middle-aged woman with Graves disease. Donor details come from another sample of the same person, matched by shared clones. The chain employs TRBV11-2 and TRBJ1-2, with the identity of the D gene unclear. CDR3 protein: CASSRKTRNYGYTF. In nucleotide form, the sequence is TGTGCCAGCAGCCGAAAGACGCGGAACTATGGCTACACCTTC. The full variable domain, with segments outside the CDR3 supplied by the reference TRBV11-2 and TRBJ1-2 proteins, appears as EAGVAQSPRYKIIEKRQSVAFWCNPISGHATLYWYQQILGQGPKLLIQFQNNGVVDDSQLPKDRFSAERLKGVDSTLKIQPAKLEDSAVYLCASSRKTRNYGYTFGSGTRLTVV.